Given below is one TCR beta chain in context. This record comes from a study of shared T cell receptors in the human thymus. The method was immunoSEQ multiplex PCR; TCRdb's version includes in-frame clones alone and lacks a portion of them. This table holds hundreds of thousands of clones, over 75% found once. The CDR3 is 16 residues long. Trimming took 4 bases from V and 0 from J, leaving 15 bases between them. Germline V lookup: CDR1 SGHRS, CDR2 YFSETQ. This sample was shared with a second study, whose subject was human thymus T cells.

The source material was thymocytes. V gene TRBV5-1 combines with J gene TRBJ2-3; D perhaps matches TRBD1 (5 bases). The sequence was collected from a boy less than two years old with a congenital heart defect. The CDR3 sequence is CASSVTTASSTDTQYF. The CDR3 nucleotides read TGCGCCAGCAGCGTTACGACAGCAAGTAGCACAGATACGCAGTATTTT.